The 21 T cell receptor beta chains below were found in one sample sequenced in a study of blood T cell repertoires in COVID-19. The protocol was immunoSEQ multiplex PCR, while the TCRdb copy is restricted to in-frame clones and leaves out a portion. This sample has 150,000 to 200,000 clones, with 77% found just once. Sequencing was performed on peripheral blood. These receptors were obtained from a man between 65 and 85 years old with acute or convalescent COVID-19.

This clone was counted only a few times. The chain links TRBV7-9 to TRBJ1-2; the D gene is possibly TRBD1 (5 bases). Germline loops: CDR1 SEHNR, CDR2 FQNEAQ (reference sequence). The CDR3 has 14 residues. V shed 7 bases and J shed 0 bases, with 12 bases lying between them. The CDR3 DNA follows: TGTGCCAGCAAACCGGACATATCTAACTATGGCTACACCTTC. Protein sequence: CASKPDISNYGYTF. The variable domain in full, with the rest retrieved from reference TRBV7-9 and TRBJ1-2, is DTGVSQNPRHKITKRGQNVTFRCDPISEHNRLYWYRQTLGQGPEFLTYFQNEAQLEKSRLLSDRFSAERPKGSFSTLEIQRTEQGDSAMYLCASKPDISNYGYTFGSGTRLTVV.

V usage is TRBV6-5 and J usage is TRBJ1-2; 8 bases agree with TRBD1. The CDR3 is 15 residues long. Germline loops: CDR1 MNHEY, CDR2 SVGAGI. The trim removed 0 bases at V and 4 bases at J, leaving 4 bases unmatched. In DNA form, the CDR3 reads TGTGCCAGCAGTTACTCGGCACAGGGGGTCTATGGCTACACCTTC. This translates into CASSYSAQGVYGYTF.

This rearrangement joins TRBV19 to TRBJ1-5, with 9 bases lining up with TRBD1. Trimming at V came to 5 bases and at J to 5 bases, leaving 7 bases not matched to a gene. The V gene's germline CDR1 is LNHDA and CDR2 SQIVND (reference sequence). This CDR3 contains 15 residues. The CDR3, as DNA: TGTGCCAGTAGTGTCGGGGACAGGGATTATCAGCCCCAGCATTTT. This translates into CASSVGDRDYQPQHF.

The V and J genes are TRBV28 and TRBJ2-1; 16 nucleotides agree with TRBD2. After removal of 4 bases from V and 4 bases from J, the junction contained 4 bases not matched to a gene. Germline assignment: CDR1 MDHEN and CDR2 SYDVKM. The CDR3 has 17 amino acids. CDR3 sequence (DNA): TGTGCCAGCAGTTCAGGGACTAGCGGGAGGGGGTACAATGAGCAGTTCTTC. Its protein product is CASSSGTSGRGYNEQFF.

The chain uses TRBV2 and TRBJ2-7, with TRBD2 matching 8 bases. The germline V gene encodes CDR1 SNHLY and CDR2 FYNNEI. After removal of 8 bases from V and 1 base from J, the junction contained 4 bases not matched to a gene. The CDR3 length is 13 residues. For the CDR3, the DNA is TGTGCCAGCGGCCGGGGGGGATCCTACGAGCAGTACTTC. Translated, it gives CASGRGGSYEQYF.

This chain joins TRBV6-4 and TRBJ1-5; D perhaps matches TRBD1 (5 bases). With 4 bases removed from V and 7 bases from J, the gap between germline ends came to 11 bases. This CDR3 has 13 residues. Germline V gives CDR1 MRHNA, CDR2 SNTAGT. The CDR3 DNA is TGTGCCAGCAGTGCCGGGGGTGGGCAGCCCCAGCATTTT. Protein: CASSAGGGQPQHF.

The rearrangement links TRBV6-5 to TRBJ1-4; weak D call: TRBD1 (5 bases). With 4 bases removed from V and 5 bases from J, the gap between germline ends came to 14 bases. The CDR3 loop spans 15 amino acids. The germline CDR1 and CDR2 sequences are MNHEY and SVGAGI. The CDR3 bases are TGTGCCAGCAGTTCCGACAGACTTAGCAATGAAAAACTGTTTTTT. It is translated as CASSSDRLSNEKLFF.

The rearrangement links TRBV2 to TRBJ2-2; 7 bases fit TRBD1. Germline V gene sequence: CDR1 SNHLY, CDR2 FYNNEI. The V segment lost 5 bases and the J segment 6 bases; nucleotides outside the gene matches: 6. The CDR3 loop spans 14 amino acids. Here the CDR3 reads CASSSTGKSGELFF. The CDR3 nucleotides are TGTGCCAGCAGTTCGACAGGGAAGTCCGGGGAGCTGTTTTTT.

This chain connects TRBV28 to TRBJ1-6, with D uncertain. The V end lost 3 bases, the J end lost 14 bases, and 11 bases lay between the germline ends. The germline V gene has CDR1 MDHEN and CDR2 SYDVKM. The CDR3 consists of 12 residues. Here the CDR3 reads CASSLRIRSLHF. DNA of the CDR3: TGTGCCAGCAGTTTGCGTATAAGATCCCTCCACTTT. Full variable domain (remainder filled in from reference TRBV28 and TRBJ1-6): DVKVTQSSRYLVKRTGEKVFLECVQDMDHENMFWYRQDPGLGLRLIYFSYDVKMKEKGDIPEGYSVSREKKERFSLILESASTNQTSMYLCASSLRIRSLHFGNGTRLTVT.

The genes are TRBV5-4 and TRBJ2-7; tentative D call: TRBD1 (5 bases). This CDR3 region has 15 residues. Germline V gene sequence: CDR1 SGHNT, CDR2 YYREEE (reference sequence). V lost 0 bases and J 0 bases, leaving 10 bases between the germline ends. CDR3 sequence reads: CASSLGSGISYEQYF. DNA for the CDR3: TGTGCCAGCAGCTTGGGATCAGGGATCTCCTACGAGCAGTACTTC. Together with reference TRBV5-4 and TRBJ2-7, the CDR3 gives the full variable domain: ETGVTQSPTHLIKTRGQQVTLRCSSQSGHNTVSWYQQALGQGPQFIFQYYREEENGRGNFPPRFSGLQFPNYSSELNVNALELDDSALYLCASSLGSGISYEQYFGPGTRLTVT.

The chain combines TRBV29-1 with TRBJ2-1, with 16 nucleotides matching TRBD2. The CDR3 length is 13 residues. With 7 bases clipped from V and 10 bases from J, the junction kept 4 bases outside the gene matches. From germline, CDR1 is SQVTM and CDR2 ANQGSEA. The CDR3 sequence: CSAGTSGGEEQFF. DNA for the CDR3: TGCAGCGCCGGGACTAGCGGGGGGGAGGAGCAGTTCTTC.

The chain carries TRBV19 and TRBJ1-2, with a weak D call TRBD1 (5 bases). Looked up from germline, CDR1 is LNHDA and CDR2 is SQIVND (reference sequence). The CDR3 contains 15 residues. The V end was cut by 1 base, the J end by 3 bases, with 12 bases between. CDR3 in DNA: TGTGCCAGTAGTATAGCTTACGGACAAGACTATGGCTACACCTTC. Protein product: CASSIAYGQDYGYTF. Full variable domain (rest looked up from reference TRBV19 and TRBJ1-2): DGGITQSPKYLFRKEGQNVTLSCEQNLNHDAMYWYRQDPGQGLRLIYYSQIVNDFQKGDIAEGYSVSREKKESFPLTVTSAQKNPTAFYLCASSIAYGQDYGYTFGSGTRLTVV.

The chain employs TRBV11-2 and TRBJ1-5; TRBD1 aligns across 10 bases. Germline CDR1 SGHAT, CDR2 FQNNGV. The CDR3 is 15 amino acids. The V segment lost 5 bases and the J segment 5 bases; nucleotides outside the gene matches: 6. In nucleotides, the CDR3 is TGTGCCAGCAGCCAAGGGACAGGGGTTGATCAGCCCCAGCATTTT. Translating it yields CASSQGTGVDQPQHF.

The rearrangement joins TRBV5-1 to TRBJ2-7; perhaps TRBD2 as D (5 bases). There are 13 residues in the CDR3. Deletions cut 8 bases from V and 3 bases from J, with 15 bases between. CDR1 and CDR2 from the germline V gene are SGHRS and YFSETQ. CDR3 protein: CASTESGNYEQYF. CDR3 DNA sequence: TGCGCCAGTACAGAGTCCGGGAACTACGAGCAGTACTTC.

This chain joins TRBV20-1 and TRBJ2-7, with D maybe TRBD1 (6 bases). Per germline, CDR1 DFQATT and CDR2 SNEGSKA (reference sequence). With 3 bases removed from V and 5 bases from J, the gap between germline ends came to 23 bases. This CDR3 comprises 16 residues. The CDR3 DNA reads as TGCAGTGCTAGTCCCCCCCACGCAGGGGTAAACCACGAGCAGTACTTC. Amino acids: CSASPPHAGVNHEQYF.

V and J are TRBV6-2 or TRBV6-3 and TRBJ1-2; tentatively, D is TRBD1 (6 bases). V was cut by 6 bases and J by 7 bases, with 15 bases left in between. CDR1 is MNHEY and CDR2 is SVGEGT in the germline V gene. This CDR3 region has 13 residues. The CDR3 bases are TGTGCCAGCAGCCTCGATAGGACAGCTGGCTACACCTTC. Residues: CASSLDRTAGYTF.

The V and J genes are TRBV28 and TRBJ2-3, with 14 bases that match TRBD2. Per the germline V gene, CDR1 is MDHEN and CDR2 is SYDVKM. CDR3 size: 19 residues. V gave up 4 bases and J gave up 1 base; unmatched junction bases: 10. The CDR3 DNA sequence: TGTGCCAGCAGTTATGTGGGGACTAGCGGGAGCGAAGGCACAGATACGCAGTATTTT. Encoded protein: CASSYVGTSGSEGTDTQYF.

The chain has TRBV19 and TRBJ1-4; D unresolved. V shed 7 bases and J shed 5 bases, with 17 bases lying between them. CDR3 size: 15 residues. In germline, CDR1 is LNHDA, CDR2 SQIVND (reference sequence). CDR3 protein: CASNPGFRTNEKLFF. The CDR3 DNA reads TGTGCCAGTAACCCCGGGTTTCGCACGAATGAAAAACTGTTTTTT. Drawing the rest from reference TRBV19 and TRBJ1-4, the complete variable domain is DGGITQSPKYLFRKEGQNVTLSCEQNLNHDAMYWYRQDPGQGLRLIYYSQIVNDFQKGDIAEGYSVSREKKESFPLTVTSAQKNPTAFYLCASNPGFRTNEKLFFGSGTQLSVL.

The rearrangement links TRBV7-8 to TRBJ2-2; the match to TRBD2 covers 12 bases. V was pared by 5 bases and J by 0 bases, with 4 bases of the junction left unmatched. Germline assignment: CDR1 SGHVS and CDR2 FQNEAQ. The CDR3 has 17 residues. The DNA for the CDR3 is TGTGCCAGCAGCCCACTAGCGGGGGGCGCGAACACCGGGGAGCTGTTTTTT. Encoded protein: CASSPLAGGANTGELFF.

J is TRBJ2-1 and V is TRBV7-3; 10 nucleotides align to TRBD2. Germline CDR1 SGHTA, CDR2 FQGTGA. The CDR3 covers 16 residues. V was clipped by 5 bases and J by 2 bases; unmatched bases: 6. The CDR3 spells CASSAIAGGPYNEQFF. In DNA, the CDR3 is TGTGCCAGCAGCGCCATAGCGGGAGGACCCTACAATGAGCAGTTCTTC.

The chain joins TRBV5-1 to TRBJ2-3, with a tentative D call TRBD2 (5 bases). V lost 4 bases to trimming and J lost 4 bases, with 16 bases between them. Germline loops: CDR1 SGHRS, CDR2 YFSETQ. CDR3 length: 15 residues. DNA for the CDR3: TGCGCCAGCAGCCCCACTAGTGTAAGCGCAGATACGCAGTATTTT. It codes for CASSPTSVSADTQYF.